This T cell receptor beta chain was documented in a study of cytomegalovirus exposure and HLA in healthy donors. Findings of the study overall: Compared with the roughly 700-donor mean, an Asian-associated ancestry cluster reportedly had fewer N-insertions, according to a later analysis. The analysis excluded some indistinguishable V segments, including TRBV6-2 and TRBV6-3. TCR beta sequences reportedly predicted most subjects' HLA-A and HLA-B alleles accurately.

Use of 60 Vbeta and 13 Jbeta primers characterized the PCR. This table comes from immunoSEQ multiplex PCR, and its TCRdb copy is limited to in-frame clones, with some not included. Of 150,000 or so clones listed, under 85% were seen once; the top ten hold 2% to 2.5%. This clone was seen more than once but under ten times. Its antigen remains unknown. There are 17 residues in the CDR3. The V end was cut by 3 bases, the J end by 0 bases, with 12 bases between. Germline CDR1 LNHDA, CDR2 SQIVND (reference sequence). This sequence was found in a human donor in good health. The chain is built from TRBV19 and TRBJ1-6, with D tentatively TRBD1 (5 bases). The sequenced sample consisted of PBMCs. Written as DNA, the CDR3 is TGTGCCAGTAGTATTCGACAGTCAGTCTCCTATAATTCACCCCTCCACTTT. Encoded protein: CASSIRQSVSYNSPLHF.